Presented here are 30 T cell receptor beta chains from one specimen sequenced in a study of OX40 agonist ivuxolimab in advanced cancers. The library relied on the immunoSEQ multiplex PCR assay. Here the immuneACCESS table is served through TCRdb, limited to in-frame sequences with V and J called. Missing clones are a known gap in these copies; in checked studies unresolved V genes cover under half, and the rest lacks a known reason. The sample table holds 35,000 or so clones, of which approximately 80% were seen once. The ten largest clones add up to less than 30% of the sample. This specimen was CD4+ or CD8+ T cells sorted from blood, taken in a trial of the OX40 agonist ivuxolimab. The receptors stem from an adult with an advanced solid tumor such as melanoma, head and neck, liver or kidney cancer.

J is TRBJ2-7 and V is TRBV6-6; a weak D match, TRBD1 (5 bases). With 6 bases removed from V and 0 bases from J, the gap between germline ends came to 12 bases. Germline CDR1 MNHNY, CDR2 SVGAGI (reference sequence). The CDR3 runs 14 residues. CDR3 DNA: TGTGCCAGCAGGACAGATTTCAGCTCCTACGAGCAGTACGTC. It yields the protein CASRTDFSSYEQYV.

The rearrangement joins TRBV11-2 to TRBJ2-5; the match to TRBD2 covers 11 bases. The CDR3 consists of 17 residues. The ends lost 5 bases at V and 5 bases at J; junction bases unmatched: 13. Looked up from germline, CDR1 is SGHAT and CDR2 is FQNNGV. The DNA for the CDR3 is TGTGCCAGCAGCCTCTTAGTTAGCGGGGGGGCCTGGGAGACCCAGTACTTC. Its translation is CASSLLVSGGAWETQYF.

The CDR3 loop reads CASSSGRLGNTIYF. The CDR3 nucleotides are TGTGCCAGCAGCTCTGGACGGCTCGGAAACACCATATATTTT. The chain recombines TRBV12-1 with TRBJ1-3. TRBV12-1 is a listed pseudogene. The CDR3 consists of 14 residues.

The chain links TRBV29-1 to TRBJ1-2; no definite D call. The CDR3 is made up of 11 amino acids. Germline V CDR1 and CDR2: SQVTM, ANQGSEA. V was trimmed by 2 bases and J by 0 bases, leaving 1 base between them. This chain's CDR3 is CSVESNYGYTF. For the CDR3, the DNA is TGCAGCGTTGAATCTAACTATGGCTACACCTTC.

V and J are TRBV7-3 and TRBJ2-2, with 12 bases that match TRBD1. This CDR3 has 16 residues. V was pared by 2 bases and J by 4 bases, with 2 bases of the junction left unmatched. The germline gives CDR1 SGHTA, CDR2 FQGTGA. DNA of the CDR3: TGTGCCAGCAGCTTAGGGGACAGGGGGCTCACCGGGGAGCTGTTTTTT. This encodes CASSLGDRGLTGELFF.

The rearrangement links TRBV10-3 to TRBJ2-3; weak D call: TRBD2 (5 bases). Trimming took off 6 bases at V and 1 base at J, with 14 bases between the two ends. This CDR3 region has 15 residues. The germline CDR1 and CDR2 sequences are ENHRY and SYGVKD. The CDR3 DNA is TGTGCCATCAGGGGAGCCCCCGGAGGCACAGATACGCAGTATTTT. Translated, it gives CAIRGAPGGTDTQYF.

The V gene is TRBV7-9, the J gene TRBJ1-1; a weak D match, TRBD1 (5 bases). Germline CDR1 reads SEHNR; CDR2 reads FQNEAQ (reference sequence). Trimming cost V 1 base and J 2 bases, with 11 bases left between them. CDR3 length equals 15 residues. The CDR3 DNA follows: TGTGCCAGCAGCTTAGGGGACCGAATCAACACTGAAGCTTTCTTT. Its protein is CASSLGDRINTEAFF.

Written as DNA, the CDR3 is TGTGCCAGCAGAACCGCAAATTCACCCCTCCACTTT. Translated, it gives CASRTANSPLHF. This chain connects TRBV6-5 to TRBJ1-6; the D is unclear. This CDR3 comprises 12 residues. Germline loops: CDR1 MNHEY, CDR2 SVGAGI. V dropped 6 bases and J dropped 7 bases, with 7 bases sitting between them.

V and J are TRBV9 and TRBJ2-5, with D unresolved. The J call may not be correct, given that the DNA end is closer to TRBJ2-7. The CDR3 loop spans 16 amino acids. Germline values: CDR1 SGDLS, CDR2 YYNGEE. CDR3 bases: TGTGCCAGCAGCGTAGCTGGCGGACCCGGGCCCTACGAGCAGTACTTC. Protein: CASSVAGGPGPYEQYF.

The gene calls are TRBV5-4 and TRBJ1-6; TRBD1 matches at 7 bases. The CDR3 totals 15 residues. V gave up 5 bases and J gave up 4 bases; unmatched junction bases: 6. Germline lookup yields CDR1 SGHNT and CDR2 YYREEE (reference sequence). The CDR3 spells CASSISGGYNSPLHF. CDR3 DNA sequence: TGTGCCAGCAGTATTTCAGGGGGTTATAATTCACCCCTCCACTTT.

The rearrangement links TRBV6-6 to TRBJ1-2; D is unresolved. The germline CDR1 and CDR2 sequences are MNHNY and SVGAGI (reference sequence). V was cut by 0 bases and J by 5 bases, with 10 bases left in between. The CDR3 is made up of 14 amino acids. The CDR3 loop is CASSYSGSLYGYTF. CDR3 DNA sequence: TGTGCCAGCAGTTACTCTGGGTCCTTATATGGCTACACCTTC.

The chain joins TRBV10-3 to TRBJ1-3, with a possible D match to TRBD1 (5 bases). Trimming pared 10 bases from V and 0 bases from J, leaving 10 bases between. CDR3 length: 13 residues. In germline, CDR1 is ENHRY, CDR2 SYGVKD. This chain's CDR3 is CATEQVSGNTIYF. CDR3 nucleotides: TGTGCCACCGAACAGGTCTCTGGAAACACCATATATTTT.

The V call is TRBV7-2, the J call TRBJ1-2; D is undetermined. Trimming removed 1 base at V and 8 bases at J, with 14 bases between. The CDR3 consists of 14 residues. The germline CDR1 and CDR2 sequences are SGHTA and FQGNSA. CDR3 in DNA: TGTGCCAGCAGCTTAGGTTTCGGGGTGAGAGGCTACACCTTC. Its translation: CASSLGFGVRGYTF. Based on the CDR3 plus reference TRBV7-2 and TRBJ1-2, the full variable domain is GAGVSQSPSNKVTEKGKDVELRCDPISGHTALYWYRQSLGQGLEFLIYFQGNSAPDKSGLPSDRFSAERTGGSVSTLTIQRTQQEDSAVYLCASSLGFGVRGYTFGSGTRLTVV.

With regard to this clone: At the DNA level, this CDR3 is encoded by other sequences in the same sample as well. The gene calls are TRBV29-1 and TRBJ1-2, with D perhaps TRBD1 (5 bases). Germline V CDR1 and CDR2: SQVTM, ANQGSEA. The CDR3 spans 11 residues. V was pared by 3 bases and J by 3 bases, with 5 bases between. The CDR3 sequence is CSVDRDYGYTF. The CDR3 nucleotides are TGCAGCGTTGACAGGGACTATGGCTACACCTTC.

For this clone: Other DNA sequences of this sample code for an identical CDR3. The chain joins TRBV6-5 to TRBJ2-7; 8 bases are a match to TRBD2. Germline V gene data show CDR1 as MNHEY and CDR2 as SVGAGI. J gave up 0 bases and V 6 bases, and 7 bases lay outside the gene matches. This CDR3 has 15 residues. The CDR3 spells CASSLEGTSSYEQYF. The CDR3 DNA reads as TGTGCCAGCAGCCTGGAAGGGACTAGCTCCTACGAGCAGTACTTC.

This clone was seen a single time. The chain uses TRBV27 and TRBJ1-1, with D hard to call. CDR3 length equals 14 residues. From germline, CDR1 is MNHEY and CDR2 SMNVEV (reference sequence). With 1 base removed from V and 5 bases from J, the gap between germline ends came to 11 bases. CDR3 protein: CASSLYSPETEAFF. For the CDR3, the DNA is TGTGCCAGCAGTTTATATAGCCCGGAGACTGAAGCTTTCTTT.

This clone was seen a handful of times. The gene calls are TRBV5-6 and TRBJ2-1, with D perhaps being TRBD1 or TRBD2 (5 bases each). Germline lookup yields CDR1 SGHDT and CDR2 YYEEEE. The CDR3 consists of 15 residues. The ends were cut back, 4 bases at V and 6 bases at J, with 17 bases in the middle. Written as DNA, the CDR3 is TGTGCCAGCAGCGCCTGGGACCGCTGGGGCAATGAGCAGTTCTTC. Translating gives CASSAWDRWGNEQFF.

The CDR3 region is CASSLNGAGPGNTEAFF. As DNA, the CDR3 is TGTGCCAGCAGCTTAAACGGGGCGGGACCAGGGAACACTGAAGCTTTCTTT. The rearrangement links TRBV7-3 to TRBJ1-1, with D possibly matching TRBD1 (5 bases). Trimming shortened V by 1 base and J by 1 base, and 16 bases separated the two germline ends. The CDR3 is 17 residues long. Germline loops: CDR1 SGHTA, CDR2 FQGTGA. The full variable domain, with the rest looked up from reference TRBV7-3 and TRBJ1-1, is GAGVSQTPSNKVTEKGKYVELRCDPISGHTALYWYRQSLGQGPEFLIYFQGTGAADDSGLPNDRFFAVRPEGSVSTLKIQRTERGDSAVYLCASSLNGAGPGNTEAFFGQGTRLTVV.

The gene calls are TRBV9 and TRBJ1-1; maybe TRBD1 (5 bases). Germline CDR1 SGDLS, CDR2 YYNGEE. CDR3 size: 13 residues. V gave up 6 bases and J gave up 6 bases, with 15 bases separating them. This CDR3 reads CASTRGEGAEAFF. The CDR3 DNA sequence: TGTGCCAGCACCAGAGGGGAGGGCGCTGAAGCTTTCTTT. Drawing the rest from reference TRBV9 and TRBJ1-1, the complete variable domain is DSGVTQTPKHLITATGQRVTLRCSPRSGDLSVYWYQQSLDQGLQFLIQYYNGEERAKGNILERFSAQQFPDLHSELNLSSLELGDSALYFCASTRGEGAEAFFGQGTRLTVV.

The rearrangement uses TRBV19 and TRBJ2-3; D may be TRBD1 (6 bases). The V gene lost 3 bases and the J gene lost 6 bases, with 10 bases spanning the gap. The CDR3 loop spans 13 amino acids. Looked up from germline, CDR1 is LNHDA and CDR2 is SQIVND (reference sequence). CDR3 nucleotides: TGTGCCAGTAGTATCGGTGGGGGCGATACGCAGTATTTT. It translates to CASSIGGGDTQYF.

The chain couples TRBV5-4 to TRBJ1-2; TRBD1 matches 7 bases. CDR3 size: 13 residues. The V segment lost 4 bases and the J segment 4 bases; nucleotides outside the gene matches: 4. Per the germline V gene, CDR1 is SGHNT and CDR2 is YYREEE (reference sequence). In DNA form, the CDR3 reads TGTGCCAGCAGCGTAGGGACAGCCTATGGCTACACCTTC. It yields the protein CASSVGTAYGYTF.

This clone is a singleton in its sample. Sequence at one end of the junction differs from germline and may be a read error. J is TRBJ2-7 and V is TRBV2, with D hard to call. In germline, CDR1 is SNHLY, CDR2 FYNNEI. The CDR3 is made up of 11 amino acids. In nucleotides, the CDR3 is TGTGCCAGCAGTGAATGGTGGAACCCTCACTTC. Protein product: CASSEWWNPHF.

This chain joins TRBV29-1 and TRBJ1-1, with D possibly TRBD1 on 5 matching bases. V was pared by 3 bases and J by 5 bases, with 7 bases between. Germline V gives CDR1 SQVTM, CDR2 ANQGSEA. The CDR3 is 11 residues long. The CDR3, as DNA: TGCAGCGTTGACCGGGGGACTGAAGCTTTCTTT. Its translation is CSVDRGTEAFF.

The V and J genes are TRBV12-5 and TRBJ2-1, with 8 bases lining up with TRBD2. The germline gives CDR1 LGHNT, CDR2 FRNRAP. The CDR3 length is 15 residues. Trimming cost V 5 bases and J 2 bases; bases outside gene matches: 5. The CDR3 sequence is CASGLTSGTYNEQFF. DNA for the CDR3: TGTGCTAGTGGTCTTACTAGCGGTACCTACAATGAGCAGTTCTTC.

This chain connects TRBV7-9 to TRBJ1-5, with D tentatively TRBD1 (5 bases). The CDR3 sequence is 14 residues long. From germline, CDR1 is SEHNR and CDR2 FQNEAQ (reference sequence). V lost 3 bases, J lost 5 bases, and 11 bases lay in between. The CDR3 nucleotides are TGTGCCAGCAGCTTGGCGGGGGGGGATCAGCCCCAGCATTTT. It codes for CASSLAGGDQPQHF.

CDR3 protein: CASSEFLSTEAFF. The CDR3 coding sequence is TGTGCCAGCAGTGAATTCTTGAGCACTGAAGCTTTCTTT. The rearrangement links TRBV6-1 to TRBJ1-1; no clear D. With 2 bases removed from V and 4 bases from J, the gap between germline ends came to 8 bases. From germline, CDR1 is MNHNS and CDR2 SASEGT. CDR3 length equals 13 residues.

The V gene is TRBV6-1, the J gene TRBJ1-3, with 8 bases aligning to TRBD1. Germline V CDR1 and CDR2: MNHNS, SASEGT. The V gene end was trimmed by 3 bases and the J gene end by 8 bases; junction bases not matched to a gene: 6. CDR3 length: 14 residues. CDR3 region: CASSDRTGSDTIYF. DNA of the CDR3: TGTGCCAGCAGTGATCGGACAGGGTCAGACACCATATATTTT.

This clone was observed a few times. The chain combines TRBV5-4 with TRBJ2-3, with 10 bases lining up with TRBD2. The V gene end was trimmed by 4 bases and the J gene end by 4 bases; junction bases not matched to a gene: 9. Per germline, CDR1 SGHNT and CDR2 YYREEE (reference sequence). The CDR3 totals 16 residues. CDR3 loop: CASSPGGAGGSDTQYF. DNA of the CDR3: TGTGCCAGCAGCCCTGGAGGAGCGGGGGGGTCAGATACGCAGTATTTT.

The rearrangement uses TRBV29-1 and TRBJ1-2, with 9 bases lining up with TRBD1. The CDR3 length is 12 residues. The V segment lost 6 bases and the J segment 7 bases; nucleotides outside the gene matches: 6. Germline CDR1 and CDR2: SQVTM and ANQGSEA. The CDR3 nucleotides are TGCAGCGTCCCGACAGGGGGTCGTGGCTACACCTTC. Its protein is CSVPTGGRGYTF.

The V call is TRBV30, the J call TRBJ2-7, with 9 bases fitting TRBD1. The CDR3 runs to 18 residues. Trimming at V came to 1 base and at J to 4 bases, leaving 17 bases not matched to a gene. Germline V gives CDR1 GTSNPN, CDR2 SVGIG (reference sequence). The CDR3 DNA reads TGTGCCTGGAGTGCACATGGACAGGGGAGTTGTGATCGATACGAGCAGTACGTC. It codes for CAWSAHGQGSCDRYEQYV.